This T cell receptor (beta chain) was identified during a study of blood T cell repertoires in COVID-19. Study overall: Acute and convalescent COVID-19 samples came from the United States, Italy and Spain.

Per germline, CDR1 SGDLS and CDR2 YYNGEE. V lost 0 bases, J lost 6 bases, and 7 bases lay in between. The length of the CDR3 is 12 residues. Using immunoSEQ multiplex PCR, the repertoire was profiled, and TCRdb retains in-frame clones only, with some absent. This sample has about 180,000 clones, with approximately 78% found just once. The rearrangement joins TRBV9 to TRBJ2-7; the D is unclear. The receptor's source is a woman aged 45-65 years who had recovered from COVID-19. The sequenced material came from PBMCs or T cells enriched from blood (not recorded which). The CDR3 spells CASSVAGAEQYF. The CDR3 nucleotides read TGTGCCAGCAGCGTAGCCGGAGCCGAGCAGTACTTC.